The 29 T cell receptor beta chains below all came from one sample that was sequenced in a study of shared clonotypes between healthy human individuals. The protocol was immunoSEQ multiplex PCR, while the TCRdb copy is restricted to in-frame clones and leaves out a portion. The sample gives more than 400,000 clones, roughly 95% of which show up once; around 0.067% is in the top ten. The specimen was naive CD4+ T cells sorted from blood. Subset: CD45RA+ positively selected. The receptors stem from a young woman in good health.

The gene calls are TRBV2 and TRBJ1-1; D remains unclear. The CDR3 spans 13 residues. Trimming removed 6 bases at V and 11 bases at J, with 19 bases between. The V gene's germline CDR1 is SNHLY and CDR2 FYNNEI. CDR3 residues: CASSGPVPQLAFF. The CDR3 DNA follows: TGTGCCAGCAGCGGACCCGTTCCCCAGCTGGCTTTCTTT.

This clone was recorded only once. DNA for the CDR3: TGCGCCAGCAGCCATCCCCTTAGCCCGGGCTCCTACAATGAGCAGTTCTTC. It encodes CASSHPLSPGSYNEQFF. The V call is TRBV4-1, the J call TRBJ2-1; D gene unclear. Germline values: CDR1 MGHRA, CDR2 YSYEKL. Trimming left V 3 bases short and J 0 bases short, with 15 bases between. The CDR3 has 17 amino acids.

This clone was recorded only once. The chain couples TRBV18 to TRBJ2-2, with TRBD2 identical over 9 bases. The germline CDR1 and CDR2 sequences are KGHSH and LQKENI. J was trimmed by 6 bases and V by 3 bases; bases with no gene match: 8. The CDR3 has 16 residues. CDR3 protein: CASSPRTSDRAGELFF. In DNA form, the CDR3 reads TGTGCCAGCTCACCTCGGACTAGCGATCGAGCCGGGGAGCTGTTTTTT.

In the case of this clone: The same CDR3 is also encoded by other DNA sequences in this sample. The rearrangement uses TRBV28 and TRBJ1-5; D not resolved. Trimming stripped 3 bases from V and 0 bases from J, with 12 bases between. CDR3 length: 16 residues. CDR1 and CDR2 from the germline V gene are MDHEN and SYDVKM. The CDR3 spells CASSLGTAYSNQPQHF. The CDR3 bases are TGTGCCAGCAGTTTGGGTACGGCGTATAGCAATCAGCCCCAGCATTTT.

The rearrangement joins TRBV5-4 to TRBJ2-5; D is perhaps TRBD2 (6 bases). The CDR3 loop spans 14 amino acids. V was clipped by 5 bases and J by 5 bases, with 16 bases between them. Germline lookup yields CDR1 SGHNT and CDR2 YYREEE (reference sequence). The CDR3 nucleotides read TGTGCCAGCAGAGTCGGGAGCCCGTCGGAGACCCAGTACTTC. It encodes CASRVGSPSETQYF.

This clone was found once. CDR3 sequence reads: CASSLGYRANGYTF. CDR3 DNA sequence: TGCGCCAGCAGCTTGGGATACAGGGCAAATGGCTACACCTTC. This sequence joins TRBV5-1 and TRBJ1-2, with D possibly TRBD1 on 6 matching bases. The CDR3 is 14 residues long. The V end lost 0 bases, the J end lost 6 bases, and 12 bases lay between the germline ends. Germline CDR1 is SGHRS and CDR2 is YFSETQ. Based on the CDR3 plus reference TRBV5-1 and TRBJ1-2, the full variable domain is KAGVTQTPRYLIKTRGQQVTLSCSPISGHRSVSWYQQTPGQGLQFLFEYFSETQRNKGNFPGRFSGRQFSNSRSEMNVSTLELGDSALYLCASSLGYRANGYTFGSGTRLTVV.

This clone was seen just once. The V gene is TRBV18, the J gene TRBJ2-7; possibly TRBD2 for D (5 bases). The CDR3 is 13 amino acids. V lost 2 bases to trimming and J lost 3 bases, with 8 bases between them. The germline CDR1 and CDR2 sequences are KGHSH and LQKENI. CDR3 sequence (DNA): TGTGCCAGCTCACCAGCGGGCCGCTACGAGCAGTACTTC. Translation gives CASSPAGRYEQYF.

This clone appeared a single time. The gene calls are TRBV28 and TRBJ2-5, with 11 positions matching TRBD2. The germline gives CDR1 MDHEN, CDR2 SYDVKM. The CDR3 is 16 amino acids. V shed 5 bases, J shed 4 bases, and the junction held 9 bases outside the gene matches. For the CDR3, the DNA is TGTGCCAGCAGTGGCGGGGGTCTAGCGGGAGGAGAGACCCAGTACTTC. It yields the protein CASSGGGLAGGETQYF.

CDR3 amino acids: CASSGKGLAGNNEQFF. The CDR3 bases are TGTGCCAGCAGCGGAAAGGGACTAGCGGGAAACAATGAGCAGTTCTTC. V gene TRBV5-4 combines with J gene TRBJ2-1; TRBD2 agrees at 13 bases. Germline lookup yields CDR1 SGHNT and CDR2 YYREEE (reference sequence). The CDR3 is 16 residues long. Trimming took 4 bases from V and 5 from J; bases not matched to a gene: 6.

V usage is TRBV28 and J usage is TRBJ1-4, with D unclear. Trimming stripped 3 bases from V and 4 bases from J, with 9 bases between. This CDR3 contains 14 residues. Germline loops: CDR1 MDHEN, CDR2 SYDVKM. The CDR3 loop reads CASSFVAGNEKLFF. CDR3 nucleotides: TGTGCCAGCAGTTTTGTCGCCGGTAATGAAAAACTGTTTTTT.

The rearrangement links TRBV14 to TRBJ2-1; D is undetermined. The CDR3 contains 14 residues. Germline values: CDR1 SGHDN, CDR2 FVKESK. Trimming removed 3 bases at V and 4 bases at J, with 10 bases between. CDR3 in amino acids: CASSHPGPYNEQFF. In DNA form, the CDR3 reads TGTGCCAGCAGCCATCCCGGGCCTTACAATGAGCAGTTCTTC.

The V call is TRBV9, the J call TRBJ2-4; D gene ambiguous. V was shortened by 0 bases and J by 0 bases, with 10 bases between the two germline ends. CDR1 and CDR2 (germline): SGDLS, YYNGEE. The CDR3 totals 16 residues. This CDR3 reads CASSVEPVLAKNIQYF. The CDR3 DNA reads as TGTGCCAGCAGCGTAGAACCAGTGCTAGCCAAAAACATTCAGTACTTC.

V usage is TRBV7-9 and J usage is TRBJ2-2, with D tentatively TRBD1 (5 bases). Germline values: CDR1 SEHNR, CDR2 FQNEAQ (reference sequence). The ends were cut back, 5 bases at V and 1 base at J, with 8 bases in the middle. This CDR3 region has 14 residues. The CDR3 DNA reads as TGTGCCAGCAGCGATACAGGGAACACCGGGGAGCTGTTTTTT. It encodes CASSDTGNTGELFF.

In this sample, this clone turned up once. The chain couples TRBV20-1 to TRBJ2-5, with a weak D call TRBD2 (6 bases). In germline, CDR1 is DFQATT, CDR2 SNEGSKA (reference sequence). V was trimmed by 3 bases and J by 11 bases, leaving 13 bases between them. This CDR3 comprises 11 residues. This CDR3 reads CSARTRFEQYF. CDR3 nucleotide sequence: TGCAGTGCTAGGACTAGGTTTGAGCAGTACTTC.

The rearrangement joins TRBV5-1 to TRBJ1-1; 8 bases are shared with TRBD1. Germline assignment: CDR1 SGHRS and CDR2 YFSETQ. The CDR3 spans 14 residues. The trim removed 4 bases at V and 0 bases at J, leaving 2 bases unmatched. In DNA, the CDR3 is TGCGCCAGCAGCCCGGGACAGGTGAACACTGAAGCTTTCTTT. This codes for CASSPGQVNTEAFF.

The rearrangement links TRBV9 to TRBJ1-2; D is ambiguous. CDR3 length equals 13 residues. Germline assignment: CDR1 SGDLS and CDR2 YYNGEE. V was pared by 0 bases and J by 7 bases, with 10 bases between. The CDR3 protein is CASSVVESGGYTF. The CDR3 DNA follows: TGTGCCAGCAGCGTAGTCGAGAGCGGTGGCTACACCTTC.

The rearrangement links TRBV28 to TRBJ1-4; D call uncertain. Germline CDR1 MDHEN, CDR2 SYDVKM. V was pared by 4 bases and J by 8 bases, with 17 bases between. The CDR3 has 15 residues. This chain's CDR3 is CASSSPVGAAEKLFF. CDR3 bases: TGTGCCAGCAGTTCCCCGGTGGGAGCGGCAGAAAAACTGTTTTTT.

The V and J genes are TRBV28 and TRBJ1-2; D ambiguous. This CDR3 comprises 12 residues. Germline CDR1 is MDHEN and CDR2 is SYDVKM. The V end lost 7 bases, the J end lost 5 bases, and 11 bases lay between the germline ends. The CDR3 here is CASTQSNYGYTF. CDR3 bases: TGTGCCAGCACCCAATCCAATTATGGCTACACCTTC.

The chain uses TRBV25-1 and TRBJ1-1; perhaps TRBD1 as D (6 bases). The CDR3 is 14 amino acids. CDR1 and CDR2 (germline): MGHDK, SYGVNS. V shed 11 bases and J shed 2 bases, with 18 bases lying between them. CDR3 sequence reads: CAAGAGASNTEAFF. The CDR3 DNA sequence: TGTGCCGCCGGGGCAGGGGCCAGCAACACTGAAGCTTTCTTT.

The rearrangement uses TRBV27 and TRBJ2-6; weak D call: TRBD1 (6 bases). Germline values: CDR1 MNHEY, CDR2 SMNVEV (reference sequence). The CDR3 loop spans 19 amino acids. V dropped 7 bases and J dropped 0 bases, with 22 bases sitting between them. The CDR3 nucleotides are TGTGCCAGCACCATATCGGAGAGGGGGATACCCTCTGGGGCCAACGTCCTGACTTTC. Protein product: CASTISERGIPSGANVLTF.

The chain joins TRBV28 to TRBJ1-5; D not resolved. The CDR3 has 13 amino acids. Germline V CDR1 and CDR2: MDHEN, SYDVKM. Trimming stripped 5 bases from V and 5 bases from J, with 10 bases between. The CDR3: CASSLDTDQPQHF. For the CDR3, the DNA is TGTGCCAGCAGTCTAGACACAGATCAGCCCCAGCATTTT. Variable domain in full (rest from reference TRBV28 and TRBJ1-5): DVKVTQSSRYLVKRTGEKVFLECVQDMDHENMFWYRQDPGLGLRLIYFSYDVKMKEKGDIPEGYSVSREKKERFSLILESASTNQTSMYLCASSLDTDQPQHFGDGTRLSIL.

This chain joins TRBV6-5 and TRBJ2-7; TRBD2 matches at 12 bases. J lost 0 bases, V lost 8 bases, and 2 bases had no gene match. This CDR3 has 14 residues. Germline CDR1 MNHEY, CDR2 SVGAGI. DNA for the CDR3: TGTGCCAGCGGACTAGCGGGGAGCTCCTACGAGCAGTACTTC. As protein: CASGLAGSSYEQYF.

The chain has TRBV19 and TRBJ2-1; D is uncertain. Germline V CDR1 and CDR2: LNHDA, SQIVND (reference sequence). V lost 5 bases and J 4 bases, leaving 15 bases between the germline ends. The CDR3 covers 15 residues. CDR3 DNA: TGTGCCAGTAGTGTGGGTGCTTCCACTTACAATGAGCAGTTCTTC. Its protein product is CASSVGASTYNEQFF. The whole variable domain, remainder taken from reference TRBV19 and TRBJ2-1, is DGGITQSPKYLFRKEGQNVTLSCEQNLNHDAMYWYRQDPGQGLRLIYYSQIVNDFQKGDIAEGYSVSREKKESFPLTVTSAQKNPTAFYLCASSVGASTYNEQFFGPGTRLTVL.

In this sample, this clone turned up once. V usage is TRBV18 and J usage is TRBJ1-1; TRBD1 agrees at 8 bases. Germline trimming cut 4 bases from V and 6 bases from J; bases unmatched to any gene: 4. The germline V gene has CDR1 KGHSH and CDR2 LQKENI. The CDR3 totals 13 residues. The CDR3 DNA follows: TGTGCCAGCTCACAATCGGACAGGGCTGAAGCTTTCTTT. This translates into CASSQSDRAEAFF.

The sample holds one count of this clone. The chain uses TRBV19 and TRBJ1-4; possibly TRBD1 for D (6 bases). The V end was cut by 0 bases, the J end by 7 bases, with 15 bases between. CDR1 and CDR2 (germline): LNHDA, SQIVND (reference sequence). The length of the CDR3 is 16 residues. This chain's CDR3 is CASSIEPGHPIEKLFF. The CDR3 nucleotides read TGTGCCAGTAGTATAGAGCCGGGACACCCTATTGAAAAACTGTTTTTT.

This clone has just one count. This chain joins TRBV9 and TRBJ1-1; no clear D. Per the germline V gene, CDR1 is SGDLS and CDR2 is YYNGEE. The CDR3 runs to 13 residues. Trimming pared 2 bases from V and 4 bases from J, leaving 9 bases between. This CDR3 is CASSVLGITEAFF. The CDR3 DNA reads TGTGCCAGCAGCGTTCTTGGCATCACTGAAGCTTTCTTT.

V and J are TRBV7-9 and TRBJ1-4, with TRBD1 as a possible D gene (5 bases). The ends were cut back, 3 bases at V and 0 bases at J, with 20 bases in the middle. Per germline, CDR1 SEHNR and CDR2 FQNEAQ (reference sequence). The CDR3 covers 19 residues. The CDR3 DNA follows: TGTGCCAGCAGCTTGGGGTCGTTTCGGGGGTCATCAACTAATGAAAAACTGTTTTTT. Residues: CASSLGSFRGSSTNEKLFF. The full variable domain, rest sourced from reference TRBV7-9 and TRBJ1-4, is DTGVSQNPRHKITKRGQNVTFRCDPISEHNRLYWYRQTLGQGPEFLTYFQNEAQLEKSRLLSDRFSAERPKGSFSTLEIQRTEQGDSAMYLCASSLGSFRGSSTNEKLFFGSGTQLSVL.

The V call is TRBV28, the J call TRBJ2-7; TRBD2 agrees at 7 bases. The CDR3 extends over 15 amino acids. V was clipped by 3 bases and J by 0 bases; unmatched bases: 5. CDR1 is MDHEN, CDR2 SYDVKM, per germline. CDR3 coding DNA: TGTGCCAGCAGTTTTTCGGCTAGCGGCTCCTACGAGCAGTACTTC. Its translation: CASSFSASGSYEQYF.

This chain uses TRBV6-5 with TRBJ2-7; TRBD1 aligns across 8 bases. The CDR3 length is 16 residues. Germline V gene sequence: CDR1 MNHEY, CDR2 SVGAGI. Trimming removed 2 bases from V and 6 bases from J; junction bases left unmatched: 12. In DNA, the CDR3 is TGTGCCAGCAGTTACCCGGCACAGACAGGGGTTTTCGAGCAGTACTTC. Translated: CASSYPAQTGVFEQYF.